This T cell receptor (beta chain) was identified in a study of blood T cell repertoires in COVID-19. Study context: Collection of acute and convalescent COVID-19 samples took place in the United States, Italy and Spain. From T cells, B-cell-depleted T cells, or PBMCs came the material, which was cDNA or gDNA.

Generated by immunoSEQ multiplex PCR, the TCRdb table keeps only in-frame clones and is missing some. Here the sample spans tens of thousands of clones, 85% to 90% being singletons. From germline, CDR1 is SNHLY and CDR2 FYNNEI. The CDR3 spans 14 residues. The J segment lost 4 bases and the V segment lost 3 bases, leaving 2 bases of the junction unmatched. The sequence came from a man older than 75 with acute or convalescent COVID-19. V usage is TRBV2 and J usage is TRBJ2-1, with 8 bases matching TRBD2. Sequenced material: peripheral blood. The CDR3 is CASSDQRGYNEQFF. In nucleotides, the CDR3 is TGTGCCAGCAGTGATCAGCGGGGGTACAATGAGCAGTTCTTC.